The rows below give T cell receptor beta chains drawn from one sample of a study of blood T cell repertoires in COVID-19. This table comes from immunoSEQ multiplex PCR, and its TCRdb copy is limited to in-frame clones, with some not included. Among 70,000 or so clones listed, 80% to 90% were seen once. The material sequenced was peripheral blood. The receptors stem from a woman older than 75 with active COVID-19. The CDR3 runs from the conserved cysteine through the conserved F or W. The D gene is left open where the match is weak. Clone size is stated in some rows and not others, as once, few, many or a class when expanded.

>-|TRBV5-1|TRBD1|TRBJ2-4
CASSLVGQGYEDIQYF
TGCGCCAGCAGCTTGGTGGGACAGGGGTATGAGGACATTCAGTACTTC
>-|TRBV6-4|-|TRBJ1-1
CASSDSVTRNTEAFF
TGTGCCAGCAGTGACTCAGTAACACGGAACACTGAAGCTTTCTTT
>-|TRBV3-1/TRBV3-2|TRBD1|TRBJ2-6
CASSQGQPISGANVLTF
TGTGCCAGCAGCCAGGGACAGCCTATCTCTGGGGCCAACGTCCTGACTTTC
>-|TRBV28|TRBD1|TRBJ1-4
CASRSGGLANEKLFF
TGTGCCAGCAGGTCAGGGGGGCTCGCTAATGAAAAACTGTTTTTT
>-|TRBV7-2|TRBD2|TRBJ2-1
CASSLAWTSGRTPYNEQFF
TGTGCCAGCAGCTTAGCTTGGACTAGCGGGAGGACCCCCTACAATGAGCAGTTCTTC
>-|TRBV4-1|TRBD2|TRBJ2-4
CASSQDPGTSGSGAKNIQYF
TGCGCCAGCAGCCAAGATCCCGGGACTAGCGGGAGTGGAGCCAAAAACATTCAGTACTTC
>-|TRBV7-3|-|TRBJ2-1
CASSETRDYEQFF
TGTGCCAGCAGCGAGACTAGGGACTATGAGCAGTTCTTC
>-|TRBV18|TRBD1|TRBJ1-2
CASSPTGTDDGYTF
TGTGCCAGCTCACCCACCGGGACAGATGATGGCTACACCTTC
>once|TRBV6-2/TRBV6-3|TRBD1|TRBJ2-1
CASSNQGTGARGEQFF
TGTGCCAGCAGTAACCAGGGGACAGGGGCTCGGGGTGAGCAGTTCTTC
>-|TRBV7-2|TRBD2|TRBJ2-7
CASSSGGTSYEQYF
TGTGCCAGCAGCTCGGGGGGGACTAGCTACGAGCAGTACTTC
>-|TRBV28|TRBD1|TRBJ1-1
CASSSRRDRAGTEAFF
TGTGCCAGCAGTAGCCGAAGAGACAGGGCGGGGACTGAAGCTTTCTTT
>once|TRBV7-2|TRBD1|TRBJ2-7
CASSWRQGPYEQYF
TGTGCCAGCAGCTGGAGACAGGGGCCCTACGAGCAGTACTTC
>-|TRBV27|TRBD1|TRBJ1-6
CASSFSPIVRQGFLFNSPLHF
TGTGCCAGCAGTTTCTCTCCGATCGTGAGACAGGGGTTCCTGTTTAATTCACCCCTCCACTTT
>-|TRBV28|-|TRBJ2-6
CASSPLGRGANVLTF
TGTGCCAGCAGTCCATTGGGGCGGGGGGCCAACGTCCTGACTTTC
>-|TRBV5-1|TRBD1|TRBJ2-7
CASSRDRSSYEQYF
TGCGCCAGCAGCAGGGACAGGAGCTCCTACGAGCAGTACTTC
>-|TRBV6-5|-|TRBJ2-7
CASSTMKGVNEQYF
TGTGCCAGCAGTACCATGAAGGGAGTCAACGAGCAGTACTTC
>-|TRBV2|TRBD2|TRBJ2-3
CASSEARLGGLAGGGTQYF
TGTGCCAGCAGTGAAGCCCGGCTAGGGGGACTAGCGGGAGGTGGTACGCAGTATTTT
>-|TRBV10-3|TRBD1|TRBJ2-7
CAISRPPGTGESYEQYF
TGTGCCATCAGCCGCCCCCCCGGGACAGGGGAGTCCTACGAGCAGTACTTC
>-|TRBV7-2|TRBD2|TRBJ2-3
CASSLEGLAGDTQYF
TGTGCCAGCAGCTTAGAGGGACTAGCTGGGGATACGCAGTATTTT
>-|TRBV29-1|TRBD1|TRBJ1-1
CSVRRGQAEAFF
TGCAGCGTCCGTAGGGGGCAGGCTGAAGCTTTCTTT
>-|TRBV18|TRBD1|TRBJ1-1
CASSPIQTGHTEAFF
TGTGCCAGCTCACCAATACAGACAGGGCACACTGAAGCTTTCTTT
>few|TRBV21-1|-|TRBJ2-7
CASSKGLGAGDLREQYF
TGTGCCAGCAGCAAAGGGCTAGGGGCAGGGGACCTACGCGAGCAGTACTTC
>-|TRBV28|-|TRBJ1-2
CASSLLRADYGYTF
TGTGCCAGCAGTTTGCTCAGGGCAGACTATGGCTACACCTTC
>-|TRBV9|-|TRBJ1-4
CASSVGGNEKLFF
TGTGCCAGCAGCGTCGGGGGAAATGAAAAACTGTTTTTT
>-|TRBV2|TRBD2|TRBJ2-7
CASSDSLAGSYEQYF
TGTGCCAGCAGTGATAGCCTAGCGGGCTCCTACGAGCAGTACTTC
>-|TRBV10-3|TRBD1|TRBJ1-1
CAISGDAGQSLNTEAFF
TGTGCCATCAGTGGGGATGCGGGACAGTCATTGAACACTGAAGCTTTCTTT
>-|TRBV11-3|TRBD1|TRBJ2-7
CASSLRGTGGAEQYF
TGTGCCAGCAGCTTAAGAGGGACAGGGGGCGCCGAGCAGTACTTC
>once|TRBV2|TRBD2|TRBJ2-3
CASLRGLSTDTQYF
TGTGCCAGCCTCCGGGGACTAAGCACAGATACGCAGTATTTT
>-|TRBV24-1|TRBD1|TRBJ2-1
CATSDLPNGQGVNNEQFF
TGTGCCACCAGTGATTTGCCCAACGGACAGGGGGTAAACAATGAGCAGTTCTTC
>-|TRBV7-2|-|TRBJ2-1
CASSPGVAYNEQFF
TGTGCCAGCAGCCCCGGGGTAGCCTACAATGAGCAGTTCTTC
>-|TRBV7-2|-|TRBJ2-3
CASSLVSPDTQYF
TGTGCCAGCAGCTTAGTATCCCCAGATACGCAGTATTTT
>-|TRBV28|-|TRBJ2-5
CASGLTDQETQYF
TGTGCCAGCGGACTGACCGACCAAGAGACCCAGTACTTC
>-|TRBV21-1|-|TRBJ2-5
CASSKTRKSTGETQYF
TGTGCCAGCAGCAAGACGCGTAAGTCCACCGGGGAGACCCAGTACTTC
>-|TRBV7-2|TRBD2|TRBJ2-5
CASSPPGLAQETQYF
TGTGCCAGCAGCCCGCCGGGACTAGCGCAAGAGACCCAGTACTTC
>-|TRBV7-2|TRBD1|TRBJ2-7
CASSLPRSGTGLLEQYF
TGTGCCAGCAGCCTTCCTCGATCCGGGACAGGGCTCCTCGAGCAGTACTTC
>-|TRBV3-1/TRBV3-2|TRBD2|TRBJ2-3
CASSQDRLAGEDTQYF
TGTGCCAGCAGCCAAGACCGACTAGCGGGAGAAGATACGCAGTATTTT
>-|TRBV7-9|TRBD1|TRBJ2-7
CASSPGTGQEQYF
TGTGCCAGCAGCCCCGGGACAGGGCAAGAGCAGTACTTC
>-|TRBV19|-|TRBJ2-7
CASINRVYEQYF
TGTGCCAGTATAAACAGGGTCTACGAGCAGTACTTC
>few|TRBV7-3|-|TRBJ2-2
CASRLIQGRSNTGELFF
TGTGCCAGCAGATTAATCCAGGGGAGATCGAACACCGGGGAGCTGTTTTTT
>-|TRBV11-2|-|TRBJ2-2
CASSLDRGTGTGELFF
TGTGCCAGCAGCTTAGATAGGGGGACGGGCACCGGGGAGCTGTTTTTT
>-|TRBV5-6|-|TRBJ1-2
CASSLGDRGGYTF
TGTGCCAGCAGCTTGGGTGACAGAGGCGGCTACACCTTC
>-|TRBV9|-|TRBJ2-7
CASSAGGIGNEQYF
TGTGCCAGCAGCGCAGGGGGGATTGGAAACGAGCAGTACTTC
>-|TRBV10-3|-|TRBJ1-2
CAISESRQGSGYGYTF
TGTGCCATCAGTGAGTCGAGGCAGGGTAGTGGCTATGGCTACACCTTC
>few|TRBV3-1/TRBV3-2|-|TRBJ1-6
CASSQAGRVNSPLHF
TGTGCCAGCAGCCAAGCGGGCAGGGTAAATTCACCCCTCCACTTT
>-|TRBV5-1|-|TRBJ1-1
CASSPGERDTEAFF
TGCGCCAGCAGCCCCGGAGAACGGGACACTGAAGCTTTCTTT
>-|TRBV7-3|-|TRBJ2-1
CASSLLPSSYNEQFF
TGTGCCAGCAGCTTACTACCAAGCTCCTACAATGAGCAGTTCTTC
>-|TRBV5-1|TRBD2|TRBJ2-3
CASSLTSMGLAGLSTQYF
TGCGCCAGCAGCTTGACTTCGATGGGACTAGCGGGTCTTAGTACGCAGTATTTT
>once|TRBV5-5|-|TRBJ2-5
CASSLVAGWQETQYF
TGTGCCAGCAGCTTGGTCGCAGGGTGGCAAGAGACCCAGTACTTC
>-|TRBV7-2|-|TRBJ2-7
CASSLQSSGEQYF
TGTGCCAGCAGCCTCCAGAGCTCGGGCGAGCAGTACTTC
>-|TRBV7-8|TRBD2|TRBJ2-1
CATQAGGFDEQFF
TGTGCCACCCAGGCGGGAGGGTTCGATGAGCAGTTCTTC
>-|TRBV7-9|TRBD1|TRBJ1-1
CASSSGQAPGTEAFF
TGTGCCAGCAGCTCTGGACAGGCGCCTGGTACTGAAGCTTTCTTT
>-|TRBV9|-|TRBJ2-1
CASSVAGPNNEQFF
TGTGCCAGCAGCGTAGCCGGTCCGAACAATGAGCAGTTCTTC
>once|TRBV4-2|-|TRBJ1-4
CASSQDRLGEKLFF
TGTGCCAGCAGCCAAGATCGGCTCGGGGAAAAACTGTTTTTT
>-|TRBV18|TRBD1|TRBJ1-2
CASSPALGGGYGYTF
TGTGCCAGCTCACCGGCTTTAGGGGGCGGCTATGGCTACACCTTC
>-|TRBV5-1|TRBD1|TRBJ2-3
CASSGERGRADTQYF
TGCGCCAGCAGCGGGGAGAGGGGGCGTGCAGATACGCAGTATTTT
>-|TRBV7-2|TRBD2|TRBJ2-5
CASSLGLAGGGQETQYF
TGTGCCAGCAGCTTAGGACTAGCGGGAGGTGGTCAAGAGACCCAGTACTTC
>-|TRBV5-1|TRBD1|TRBJ2-1
CASSVNTQGVDEQFF
TGCGCCAGCAGCGTCAACACGCAGGGGGTGGATGAGCAGTTCTTC
>-|TRBV10-3|-|TRBJ1-1
CAISGPPYAGNSLTEAFF
TGTGCCATCAGTGGCCCACCCTATGCAGGGAACTCGCTCACTGAAGCTTTCTTT
>-|TRBV6-2/TRBV6-3|TRBD2|TRBJ2-1
CASSYSDIAGGGDNEQFF
TGTGCCAGCAGTTACTCTGACATAGCGGGAGGCGGGGACAATGAGCAGTTCTTC
>-|TRBV7-2|-|TRBJ1-1
CASSFQGLPNTEAFF
TGTGCCAGCAGCTTTCAGGGGCTCCCGAACACTGAAGCTTTCTTT